This T cell receptor (beta chain) appears in the sequencing data of a study of a mutant IDH1 vaccine in newly diagnosed glioma. Study-wide background: Eight vaccine doses were administered to patients at weeks 1, 3, 5, 7, 11, 15, 19 and 23. Vaccinations were initiated 4-6 weeks following radiotherapy alone, or were given together with temozolomide cycles. Patients arrived already treated with radiotherapy, temozolomide, or both, most having had both. Study results and limitations: The authors found pseudoprogression apparently unrelated to changes in top peripheral T cell clonotypes.

Sequenced by immunoSEQ multiplex PCR; TCRdb stores in-frame clones only, minus some. The profile shows about 60,000 clones, nearly 85% of them singletons. A remark on this clone: Its antigen is unknown.

As for time point: week 23, last vaccination. Vaccination used 300 ug of mutant IDH1 20-mer peptide per dose, with topical imiquimod. The TCR was taken from a man younger than 35 with glioma. This material consisted of PBMCs, taken from a glioma patient whose treatment included an IDH1 peptide vaccine.

The CDR3 sequence is CASSLENRGKNIQYF. The CDR3, as DNA: TGTGCCAGCAGTTTAGAAAACAGGGGGAAAAACATTCAGTACTTC. The rearrangement uses TRBV27 and TRBJ2-4, with 8 bases matching TRBD1. Trimming took 2 bases from V and 4 from J; bases not matched to a gene: 4. Germline V gene lookup returns CDR1 MNHEY and CDR2 SMNVEV (reference sequence). The CDR3 runs to 15 residues.